This T cell receptor (beta chain) appears in the sequencing data of a study of T cells in Graves' hyperthyroidism and ophthalmopathy. TCR beta CDR3 sequences were amplified from RNA transcripts. The HTBI primer set drove a first-round RT-PCR of the TCR CDR3. TCRdb re-called the multiplex PCR reads through MiXCR, storing one row per CDR3 protein. The repertoire has about 690,000 distinct CDR3 sequences, 15% to 20% of them found once; the top ten carry 15% to 18%. General study findings and limits: Blood shared most expanded thyroid clonotypes above 0.001.

The table lists this clonotype with many counts. The antigen remains unidentified. The receptor was derived from a man aged 50 or older with Graves' hyperthyroidism. The specimen sequenced was blood.

This CDR3 is CASSELGQGVTGELFF. DNA for the CDR3: TGTGCCAGCAGTGAACTTGGACAGGGGGTGACCGGGGAGCTGTTTTTT. The chain carries TRBV6-1 and TRBJ2-2; 10 nucleotides align to TRBD1. V trimming: 2 bases; J trimming: 5 bases; junction bases outside the gene matches: 5. Germline V gives CDR1 MNHNS, CDR2 SASEGT. CDR3 length equals 16 residues.